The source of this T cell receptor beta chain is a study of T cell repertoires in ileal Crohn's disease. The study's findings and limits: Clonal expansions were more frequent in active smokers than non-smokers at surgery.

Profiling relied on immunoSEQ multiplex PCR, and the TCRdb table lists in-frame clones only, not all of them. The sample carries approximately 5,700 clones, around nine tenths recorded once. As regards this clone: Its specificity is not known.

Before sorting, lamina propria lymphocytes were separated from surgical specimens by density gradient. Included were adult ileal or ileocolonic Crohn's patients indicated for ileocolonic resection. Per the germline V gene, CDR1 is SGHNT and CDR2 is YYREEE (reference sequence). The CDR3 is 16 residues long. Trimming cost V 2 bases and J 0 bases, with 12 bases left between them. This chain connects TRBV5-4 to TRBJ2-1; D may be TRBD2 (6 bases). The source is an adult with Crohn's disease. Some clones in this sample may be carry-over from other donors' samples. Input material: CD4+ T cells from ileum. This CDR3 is CASSLWRGASYNEQFF. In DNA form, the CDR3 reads TGTGCCAGCAGCTTATGGCGCGGGGCCTCCTACAATGAGCAGTTCTTC.